The 29 T cell receptor beta chains in this list originate from one sample, sequenced in a study of CD8 T cells in Susac syndrome. An input of 0.5 to 1 ug of RNA was subjected to reverse transcription using random hexamers. TCRdb ran MiXCR on the immunoSEQ multiplex PCR reads and lists one entry per CDR3 protein. The sample comprises 250,000 to 300,000 distinct CDR3 sequences, 89% of which are singletons, and roughly 0.17% rests with the top ten. The sequenced material came from CD8+ T cells from PBMCs. These receptors were collected from a human donor with multiple sclerosis.

This clonotype was detected once. The rearrangement links TRBV29-1 to TRBJ2-2; D is undetermined. CDR3 length equals 11 residues. The germline gives CDR1 SQVTM, CDR2 ANQGSEA. Trimming left V 4 bases short and J 4 bases short, with 4 bases between. DNA for the CDR3: TGCAGCGTTGGGGGCACCGGGGAGCTGTTTTTT. It yields the protein CSVGGTGELFF.

The chain links TRBV28 to TRBJ2-5; 8 bases fit TRBD2. Trimming cost V 6 bases and J 5 bases; bases outside gene matches: 11. Germline assignment: CDR1 MDHEN and CDR2 SYDVKM. The CDR3 has 15 amino acids. CDR3 nucleotides: TGTGCCAGCAGCCGGGGGGGGTCGGGGCGCGAGACCCAGTACTTC. This sequence encodes CASSRGGSGRETQYF.

The chain uses TRBV12-3 or TRBV12-4 and TRBJ1-1; 7 nucleotides line up with TRBD1. V gave up 7 bases and J gave up 1 base; unmatched junction bases: 9. This CDR3 contains 15 residues. Here the CDR3 reads CASNPDGTENTEAFF. In DNA form, the CDR3 reads TGTGCCAGCAACCCAGACGGGACAGAGAACACTGAAGCTTTCTTT.

This chain links TRBV6-2 or TRBV6-3 with TRBJ1-1; D is ambiguous. There are 14 residues in the CDR3. The V end lost 2 bases, the J end lost 1 base, and 8 bases lay between the germline ends. Germline V gene lookup returns CDR1 MNHEY and CDR2 SVGEGT. CDR3 in DNA: TGTGCCAGCAGTTACGTCGTCCAGAACACTGAAGCTTTCTTT. Amino acids: CASSYVVQNTEAFF.

The chain carries TRBV19 and TRBJ2-1; a weak D match, TRBD2 (6 bases). This CDR3 comprises 13 residues. Germline loops: CDR1 LNHDA, CDR2 SQIVND (reference sequence). The germline V and J ends were trimmed by 8 bases and 1 base, with 9 bases remaining between them. The CDR3 coding sequence is TGTGCCAGTCAAAGCGGGTCCTACAATGAGCAGTTCTTC. Amino acids: CASQSGSYNEQFF.

This clonotype showed up just a few times. CDR3 sequence: CASELGPGATQYF. Written as DNA, the CDR3 is TGTGCCAGCGAGCTTGGGCCCGGGGCGACCCAGTACTTC. The V gene is TRBV12-3 or TRBV12-4, the J gene TRBJ2-5, with D possibly being TRBD1 or TRBD2 (5 bases each). V lost 8 bases and J lost 7, with 17 bases in between. This CDR3 is 13 amino acids long.

This rearrangement joins TRBV29-1 to TRBJ2-1; 9 nucleotides line up with TRBD1. This CDR3 has 15 amino acids. The germline CDR1 and CDR2 sequences are SQVTM and ANQGSEA. Trimming removed 1 base from V and 4 bases from J; junction bases left unmatched: 5. The CDR3 region is CSVEGGQGFYNEQFF. The DNA for the CDR3 is TGCAGCGTTGAAGGGGGACAGGGTTTTTACAATGAGCAGTTCTTC.

This clonotype was seen just once. This chain connects TRBV10-3 to TRBJ1-1; D is undetermined. Germline V lookup: CDR1 ENHRY, CDR2 SYGVKD. The CDR3 covers 14 residues. Between the trimmed V and J ends, which lost 0 bases and 5 bases, there was a span of 10 bases. CDR3 region: CAISESAGLTEAFF. DNA for the CDR3: TGTGCCATCAGTGAGTCGGCGGGGTTGACTGAAGCTTTCTTT.

Turning to this clonotype: A junction boundary mismatches the germline segment, possibly from a read error. The V call is TRBV23-1, the J call TRBJ1-5, with 8 bases lining up with TRBD1. TRBV23-1 counts as an open reading frame of uncertain function. CDR3 length: 16 amino acids. The CDR3, as DNA: TGCGCCAGGAGTCAGGGGGCAGGGGGAAGCAATCAGCCCCAGCATTTT. This translates into CARSQGAGGSNQPQHF.

This clonotype was seen once. Written as DNA, the CDR3 is TGTGCCAGCAGCTCCCTGGAGTGGGGGGAGACCCAGTACTTC. Its protein product is CASSSLEWGETQYF. J is TRBJ2-5 and V is TRBV7-9; TRBD1 or TRBD2 may be the D gene (5 bases each). Trimming removed 4 bases from V and 5 bases from J, with 14 bases in between. Germline CDR1 reads SEHNR; CDR2 reads FQNEAQ (reference sequence). The CDR3 sequence is 14 residues long.

The V gene is TRBV3-1, the J gene TRBJ2-7; D not certain. Germline CDR1 LGHDT, CDR2 YNNKEL (reference sequence). V dropped 1 base and J dropped 5 bases, with 12 bases sitting between them. The CDR3 spans 14 residues. CDR3 DNA sequence: TGTGCCAGCAGCCAAGTGGCAGGCTTGGACGAGCAGTACTTC. It translates to CASSQVAGLDEQYF.

The chain carries TRBV30 and TRBJ2-1, with D perhaps TRBD1 (6 bases). The CDR3 has 14 amino acids. Germline V gives CDR1 GTSNPN, CDR2 SVGIG (reference sequence). CDR3 protein: CAQDSPSSYNEQFF. The CDR3 bases are TGTGCTCAGGACAGCCCGAGCTCCTACAATGAGCAGTTCTTC.

This rearrangement joins TRBV7-2 to TRBJ2-7, with 9 bases lining up with TRBD2. This CDR3 has 15 residues. Germline V gene sequence: CDR1 SGHTA, CDR2 FQGNSA. Germline trimming cut 5 bases from V and 0 bases from J; bases unmatched to any gene: 5. CDR3 residues: CASSPLAGASYEQYF. Here the CDR3 DNA reads TGTGCCAGCAGCCCGTTAGCGGGGGCCTCCTACGAGCAGTACTTC.

The genes are TRBV9 and TRBJ2-1; no definite D call. This CDR3 has 15 residues. CDR1 SGDLS and CDR2 YYNGEE come from the germline V gene. V was pared by 3 bases and J by 0 bases, with 10 bases between. The CDR3 loop reads CASSAYPDSYNEQFF. The CDR3 DNA reads as TGTGCCAGCAGCGCCTACCCGGACTCCTACAATGAGCAGTTCTTC.

The chain recombines TRBV29-1 with TRBJ2-5; TRBD1 matches 7 bases. The CDR3 is 13 residues long. With V trimmed by 8 bases and J by 5 bases, 11 bases remained unmatched. CDR1 SQVTM and CDR2 ANQGSEA come from the germline V gene. The CDR3 region is CSCWDSLGETQYF. CDR3 in DNA: TGCAGCTGTTGGGACAGCCTGGGGGAGACCCAGTACTTC.

The rearrangement links TRBV12-3 or TRBV12-4 to TRBJ2-3; 7 nucleotides match TRBD2. V trimming: 3 bases; J trimming: 0 bases; junction bases outside the gene matches: 3. The CDR3 has 15 amino acids. For the CDR3, the DNA is TGTGCCAGCAGTTTGGGAGGGGCCAGCACAGATACGCAGTATTTT. It yields the protein CASSLGGASTDTQYF.

This clonotype has just one count. The chain links TRBV27 to TRBJ1-2; tentatively, D is TRBD1 (5 bases). This CDR3 comprises 14 residues. CDR1 and CDR2 (germline): MNHEY, SMNVEV (reference sequence). V was pared by 6 bases and J by 8 bases, with 19 bases between. The CDR3 region has the DNA TGTGCCAGCAGCCCGGGGGGAGGCCTTCTAGGCTACACCTTC. Its translation is CASSPGGGLLGYTF.

V and J are TRBV7-2 and TRBJ2-3; TRBD2 matches 11 bases. The germline CDR1 and CDR2 sequences are SGHTA and FQGNSA. V lost 2 bases, J lost 4 bases, and 8 bases stayed unmatched. The CDR3 loop spans 17 amino acids. The CDR3 reads CASSLTSGGHPPDTQYF. CDR3 nucleotide sequence: TGTGCCAGCAGCTTAACTAGCGGGGGACATCCCCCAGATACGCAGTATTTT.

The V gene is TRBV20-1, the J gene TRBJ2-3; 11 bases are a match to TRBD2. There are 18 residues in the CDR3. Looked up from germline, CDR1 is DFQATT and CDR2 is SNEGSKA (reference sequence). The junction had 14 bases not matched to a gene; V was cut back by 6 bases and J by 0 bases. The CDR3 DNA follows: TGCAGTGCCCGGACTAGCGGGTCGTCCTTTGCTAGCACAGATACGCAGTATTTT. Translating it yields CSARTSGSSFASTDTQYF.

The chain uses TRBV25-1 and TRBJ2-5; 12 nucleotides agree with TRBD2. The ends lost 6 bases at V and 2 bases at J; junction bases unmatched: 19. The germline CDR1 and CDR2 sequences are MGHDK and SYGVNS. The CDR3 has 20 residues. This chain's CDR3 is CASSLNPRLAGAHPQETQYF. Here the CDR3 DNA reads TGTGCCAGCAGCCTAAATCCCCGACTAGCGGGAGCCCACCCACAAGAGACCCAGTACTTC.

This rearrangement joins TRBV24-1 to TRBJ1-3; TRBD1 agrees at 8 bases. The junction had 7 bases not matched to a gene; V was cut back by 7 bases and J by 0 bases. The length of the CDR3 is 16 residues. CDR1 is KGHDR, CDR2 SFDVKD, per germline. CDR3: CATRTDGQGSGNTIYF. CDR3 nucleotide sequence: TGTGCCACCAGGACCGATGGACAGGGCTCTGGAAACACCATATATTTT.

CDR3: CASSVGKMNTEAFF. The DNA for the CDR3 is TGTGCCAGCAGCGTAGGGAAAATGAACACTGAAGCTTTCTTT. The genes are TRBV9 and TRBJ1-1; D is unresolved. The CDR3 covers 14 residues. Germline V lookup: CDR1 SGDLS, CDR2 YYNGEE. V was shortened by 0 bases and J by 0 bases, with 6 bases between the two germline ends.

This clonotype was detected only a few times. The chain recombines TRBV6-1 with TRBJ2-3, with 11 positions matching TRBD2. CDR1 MNHNS and CDR2 SASEGT come from the germline V gene. This CDR3 is 15 amino acids long. V lost 6 bases, J lost 3 bases, and 5 bases stayed unmatched. The CDR3 region has the DNA TGTGCCAGCAGCCAACTAGCGGGAGAGACAGATACGCAGTATTTT. Its protein product is CASSQLAGETDTQYF.

J is TRBJ2-1 and V is TRBV6-2 or TRBV6-3, with D perhaps assigned TRBD1 or TRBD2 (5 bases each). Germline CDR1 and CDR2: MNHEY and SVGEGT. Trimming removed 6 bases at V and 6 bases at J, with 15 bases between. This CDR3 is built from 14 residues. CDR3 coding DNA: TGTGCCAGCAGCCGGGGACCAGACTTCAATGAGCAGTTCTTC. Encoded protein: CASSRGPDFNEQFF.

The rearrangement joins TRBV12-5 to TRBJ2-1, with 11 bases matching TRBD2. This CDR3 is built from 15 residues. J gave up 6 bases and V 1 base, and 2 bases lay outside the gene matches. Germline assignment: CDR1 LGHNT and CDR2 FRNRAP. The chain's CDR3 is CASGLGLAGINEQFF. CDR3 nucleotides: TGTGCTAGTGGTTTGGGACTAGCGGGGATCAATGAGCAGTTCTTC.

V and J are TRBV19 and TRBJ2-1; 8 bases are a match to TRBD1. Trimming at V came to 2 bases and at J to 10 bases, leaving 4 bases not matched to a gene. CDR1 is LNHDA, CDR2 SQIVND, per germline (reference sequence). This CDR3 comprises 13 residues. The CDR3 coding sequence is TGTGCCAGTAGTATACAGGGGGCACGGGAGCAGTTCTTC. Translation gives CASSIQGAREQFF. Full variable domain (rest looked up from reference TRBV19 and TRBJ2-1): DGGITQSPKYLFRKEGQNVTLSCEQNLNHDAMYWYRQDPGQGLRLIYYSQIVNDFQKGDIAEGYSVSREKKESFPLTVTSAQKNPTAFYLCASSIQGAREQFFGPGTRLTVL.

This chain links TRBV20-1 with TRBJ2-5; TRBD1 is a possible D gene (5 bases). Germline CDR1 reads DFQATT; CDR2 reads SNEGSKA (reference sequence). V lost 3 bases to trimming and J lost 1 base, with 12 bases between them. The CDR3 is 14 amino acids. The chain's CDR3 is CSARLGDSQETQYF. The CDR3 coding sequence is TGCAGTGCTAGGCTTGGCGACAGCCAAGAGACCCAGTACTTC.

This chain uses TRBV7-8 with TRBJ1-2; the match to TRBD1 covers 7 bases. The V segment lost 5 bases and the J segment 1 base; nucleotides outside the gene matches: 10. The CDR3 is made up of 16 amino acids. CDR1 is SGHVS, CDR2 FQNEAQ, per germline. The CDR3 nucleotides read TGTGCCAGCAGCCCGGGTTGGGACAGCCTTAACTATGGCTACACCTTC. Translation: CASSPGWDSLNYGYTF.

J is TRBJ2-7 and V is TRBV2, with a tentative D call TRBD2 (5 bases). CDR3 length: 15 amino acids. Germline V gene sequence: CDR1 SNHLY, CDR2 FYNNEI. Trimming cost V 5 bases and J 3 bases, with 17 bases left between them. CDR3 in amino acids: CASSPSPTGNYEQYF. The CDR3 DNA is TGTGCCAGCAGTCCTAGCCCGACCGGGAACTACGAGCAGTACTTC.